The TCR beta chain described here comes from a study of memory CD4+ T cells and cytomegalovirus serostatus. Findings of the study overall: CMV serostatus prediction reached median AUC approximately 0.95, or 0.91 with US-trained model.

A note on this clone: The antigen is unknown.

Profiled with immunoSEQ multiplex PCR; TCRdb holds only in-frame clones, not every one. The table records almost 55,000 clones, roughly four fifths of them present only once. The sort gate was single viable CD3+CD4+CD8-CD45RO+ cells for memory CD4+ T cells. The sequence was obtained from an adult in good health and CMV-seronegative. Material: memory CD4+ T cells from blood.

For the CDR3, the DNA is TGTGCCTGGAGCCGACCACGGGGGTCTAATTCACCCCTCCACTTT. This translates into CAWSRPRGSNSPLHF. This rearrangement joins TRBV30 to TRBJ1-6; perhaps TRBD1 as D (5 bases). The CDR3 runs to 15 residues. The germline V and J ends were trimmed by 3 bases and 6 bases, with 15 bases remaining between them. Germline CDR1 GTSNPN, CDR2 SVGIG (reference sequence).